This T cell receptor (beta chain) was observed in a study of T cells in Graves' hyperthyroidism and ophthalmopathy. V gave up 5 bases and J gave up 3 bases; unmatched junction bases: 4. The CDR3 has 15 residues. Germline CDR1 is LNHDA and CDR2 is SQIVND (reference sequence). Amplified TCR beta CDR3 regions derived from RNA transcripts. TCR CDR3 underwent first-round RT-PCR with the HTBI primer set. TCRdb itself ran the multiplex PCR reads through MiXCR, one entry per CDR3 protein. The data hold 500,000 to 650,000 distinct CDR3 sequences, with approximately 14% observed a single time. The rearrangement joins TRBV19 to TRBJ2-2; 9 nucleotides align to TRBD2. The sequence was obtained from a woman between 35 and 50 years old with Graves' hyperthyroidism. Sequencing was performed on blood. The CDR3 loop reads CASSPGLAYTGELFF. The CDR3 nucleotides are TGTGCCAGTAGTCCGGGACTAGCTTACACCGGGGAGCTGTTTTTT.